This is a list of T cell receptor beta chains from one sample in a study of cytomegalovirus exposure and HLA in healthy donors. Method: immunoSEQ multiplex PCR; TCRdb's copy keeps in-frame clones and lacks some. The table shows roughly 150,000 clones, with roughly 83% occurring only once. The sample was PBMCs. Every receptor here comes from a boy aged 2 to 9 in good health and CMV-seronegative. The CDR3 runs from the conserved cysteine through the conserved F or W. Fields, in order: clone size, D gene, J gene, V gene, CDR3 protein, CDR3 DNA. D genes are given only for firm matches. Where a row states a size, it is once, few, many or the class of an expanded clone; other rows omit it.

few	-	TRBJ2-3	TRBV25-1	CASAICRAVVTDTQYF	TGTGCCAGCGCCATCTGCAGGGCGGTCGTGACAGATACGCAGTATTTT
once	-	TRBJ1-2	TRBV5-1	CASSSNYRDGYGYTF	TGCGCCAGCAGCTCCAACTACAGGGATGGCTATGGCTACACCTTC
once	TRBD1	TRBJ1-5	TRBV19	CASSTDRAFRQPQHF	TGTGCCAGTAGTACCGACAGGGCTTTCCGACAGCCCCAGCATTTT
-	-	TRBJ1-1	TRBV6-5	CASSRNIDRNTEAFF	TGTGCCAGCAGTCGTAATATTGACAGGAACACTGAAGCTTTCTTT
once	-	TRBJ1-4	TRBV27	CASSLKVAGEKLFF	TGTGCCAGCAGTTTAAAGGTTGCGGGTGAAAAACTGTTTTTT
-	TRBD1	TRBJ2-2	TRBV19	CASSDQGAGELFF	TGTGCCAGTAGCGACCAGGGGGCCGGGGAGCTGTTTTTT
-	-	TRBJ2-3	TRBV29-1	CSSDRDTQYF	TGCAGCTCTGACAGAGATACGCAGTATTTT
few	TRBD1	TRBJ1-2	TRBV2	CASDLSSTGPNGYTF	TGTGCCAGCGATTTGAGCTCGACAGGGCCCAATGGCTACACCTTC
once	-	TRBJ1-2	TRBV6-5	CASSNPGQAYGYTF	TGTGCCAGCAGTAATCCGGGACAAGCCTATGGCTACACCTTC
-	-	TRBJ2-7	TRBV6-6	CASSFGGSSYEQYF	TGTGCCAGCAGTTTCGGCGGAAGCTCCTACGAGCAGTACTTC
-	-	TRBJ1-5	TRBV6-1	CASSEAHYSNQPQHF	TGTGCCAGCAGTGAAGCACATTATAGCAATCAGCCCCAGCATTTT
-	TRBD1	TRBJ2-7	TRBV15	CATSRVTGVGSYEQYF	TGTGCCACCAGCAGAGTTACAGGGGTCGGCTCCTACGAGCAGTACTTC
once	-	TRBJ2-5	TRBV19	CASSAVGGGETQYF	TGTGCCAGTAGTGCGGTGGGAGGTGGAGAGACCCAGTACTTC
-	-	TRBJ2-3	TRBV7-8	CASSFRRVAVTDTQYF	TGTGCCAGCAGCTTCAGACGGGTGGCGGTCACAGATACGCAGTATTTT
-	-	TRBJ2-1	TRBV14	CASSSRGNEQFF	TGTGCCAGCAGCTCACGGGGGAATGAGCAGTTCTTC
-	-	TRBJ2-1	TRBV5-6	CASSPVSNEQFF	TGTGCCAGCAGCCCCGTCTCCAATGAGCAGTTCTTC
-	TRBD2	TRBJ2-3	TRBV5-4	CASSHAGGGRATDTQYF	TGTGCCAGCAGCCACGCCGGCGGCGGGAGGGCCACAGATACGCAGTATTTT
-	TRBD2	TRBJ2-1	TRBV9	CASSVGTSGSYNEQFF	TGTGCCAGCAGCGTTGGTACTAGCGGGTCCTACAATGAGCAGTTCTTC
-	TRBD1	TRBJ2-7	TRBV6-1	CASSEQGAGHEQYF	TGTGCCAGCAGTGAACAGGGGGCCGGCCACGAGCAGTACTTC
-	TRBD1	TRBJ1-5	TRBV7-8	CASSPPGQGSRPQHF	TGTGCCAGCAGCCCACCCGGACAGGGATCACGGCCCCAGCATTTT
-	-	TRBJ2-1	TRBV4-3	CASSQDPQGPRAYNEQFF	TGCGCCAGCAGCCAAGATCCGCAAGGGCCGAGGGCCTACAATGAGCAGTTCTTC
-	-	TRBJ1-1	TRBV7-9	CASSSIGGLNTEAFF	TGTGCCAGCAGCTCTATCGGCGGATTGAACACTGAAGCTTTCTTT
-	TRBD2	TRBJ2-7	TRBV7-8	CASSLASSGKPYEQYF	TGTGCCAGCAGCTTAGCCTCTAGCGGGAAGCCCTACGAGCAGTACTTC
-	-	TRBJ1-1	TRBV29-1	CSVEDRTGRGTEAFF	TGCAGCGTGGAAGACCGTACCGGTCGCGGCACTGAAGCTTTCTTT
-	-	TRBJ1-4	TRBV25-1	CASSPETVATNEKLFF	TGTGCCAGCAGTCCGGAAACAGTAGCAACTAATGAAAAACTGTTTTTT
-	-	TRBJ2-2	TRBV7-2	CASSLALPGGELFF	TGTGCCAGCAGCTTAGCCCTCCCCGGCGGGGAGCTGTTTTTT
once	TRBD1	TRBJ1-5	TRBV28	CASSSAGTGSSNQPQHF	TGTGCCAGCAGTTCAGCCGGGACAGGGAGTAGCAATCAGCCCCAGCATTTT
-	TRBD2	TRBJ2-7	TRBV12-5	CASGLGLAGYEQYF	TGTGCTAGTGGTCTGGGACTAGCGGGATACGAGCAGTACTTC
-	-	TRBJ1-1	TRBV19	CASSISMNTEAFF	TGTGCCAGTAGTATATCCATGAACACTGAAGCTTTCTTT
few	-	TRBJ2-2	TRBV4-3	CASSKITSSYTGELFF	TGCGCCAGCAGCAAAATCACTAGCAGTTACACCGGGGAGCTGTTTTTT
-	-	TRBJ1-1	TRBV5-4	CASSLATQLNTEAFF	TGTGCCAGCAGCTTGGCGACACAGCTGAACACTGAAGCTTTCTTT
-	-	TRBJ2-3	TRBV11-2	CASSFGSADTQYF	TGTGCCAGCAGCTTCGGGAGCGCAGATACGCAGTATTTT
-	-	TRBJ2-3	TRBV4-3	CASSQEGRDTQYF	TGCGCCAGCAGCCAAGAGGGGCGAGATACGCAGTATTTT
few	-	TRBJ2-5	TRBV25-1	CASSGGLRSTLWQETQYF	TGTGCCAGCAGCGGAGGTCTCCGCAGTACACTGTGGCAAGAGACCCAGTACTTC
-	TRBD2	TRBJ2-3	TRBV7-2	CASSLTSGGALDTQYF	TGTGCCAGCAGCCTCACTAGCGGGGGGGCCTTAGATACGCAGTATTTT
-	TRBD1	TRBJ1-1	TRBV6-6	CASSYPYTGVRPEAFF	TGTGCCAGCAGTTACCCTTATACAGGGGTTAGGCCTGAAGCTTTCTTT
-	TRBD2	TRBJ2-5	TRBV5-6	CASSRGGALETQYF	TGTGCCAGCAGTCGGGGGGGCGCCTTGGAGACCCAGTACTTC
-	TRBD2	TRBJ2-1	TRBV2	CASRRRRLAFLYEQFF	TGTGCCAGCAGGCGAAGGAGACTAGCGTTTCTCTATGAGCAGTTCTTC
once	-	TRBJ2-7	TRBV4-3	CASSQDNGDTSSYEQYF	TGCGCCAGCAGCCAAGATAACGGGGACACGAGCTCCTACGAGCAGTACTTC
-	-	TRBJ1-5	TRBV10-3	CAISEVAGGNQPQHF	TGTGCCATCAGTGAGGTTGCGGGCGGCAATCAGCCCCAGCATTTT
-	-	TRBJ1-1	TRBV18	CASSQRGETEAFF	TGTGCCAGCTCACAGCGGGGGGAGACTGAAGCTTTCTTT